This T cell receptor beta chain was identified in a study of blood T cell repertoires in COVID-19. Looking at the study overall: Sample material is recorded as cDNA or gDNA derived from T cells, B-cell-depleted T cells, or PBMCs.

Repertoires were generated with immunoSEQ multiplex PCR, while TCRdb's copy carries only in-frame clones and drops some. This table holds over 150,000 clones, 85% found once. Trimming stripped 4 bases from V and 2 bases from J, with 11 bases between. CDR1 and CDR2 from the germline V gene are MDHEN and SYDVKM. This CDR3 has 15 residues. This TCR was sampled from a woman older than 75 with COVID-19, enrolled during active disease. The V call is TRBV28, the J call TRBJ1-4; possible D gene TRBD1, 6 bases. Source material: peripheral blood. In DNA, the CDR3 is TGTGCCAGCAGTTCCGGGGGGGCGACTAATGAAAAACTGTTTTTT. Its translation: CASSSGGATNEKLFF.